The 25 T cell receptor beta chains below were found in one sample sequenced in a study of human T cells and chemical hapten exposure. The time point: patch test 1, 2 weeks after DPC sensitization. The treatment: therapeutic diphenylcyclopropenone sensitization with weekly scalp DPC. TCRdb re-called the RACE reads through MiXCR, storing one row per CDR3 protein. The table lists 380,000 or so distinct CDR3 sequences, approximately 4.4% of them singletons. Sequencing used whole blood, obtained in connection with sensitization to the hapten diphenylcyclopropenone (DPC). All receptors come from a woman aged 50 to 60 with alopecia areata. Some clones in this sample may be carry-over from other donors' samples.

This clonotype came up many times. V and J are TRBV7-9 and TRBJ2-5; D unresolved. The CDR3 is made up of 14 amino acids. The V end was cut by 5 bases, the J end by 1 base, with 11 bases between. Germline CDR1 reads SEHNR; CDR2 reads FQNEAQ (reference sequence). CDR3 nucleotide sequence: TGTGCCAGCAGCGCCATCGTTACCCAAGAGACCCAGTACTTC. This codes for CASSAIVTQETQYF.

The chain carries TRBV19 and TRBJ2-1; 16 nucleotides agree with TRBD2. Germline V lookup: CDR1 LNHDA, CDR2 SQIVND (reference sequence). The CDR3 loop spans 16 amino acids. Trimming removed 3 bases from V and 10 bases from J; junction bases left unmatched: 6. Here the CDR3 reads CASSIGTSGGAMEQFF. The CDR3 nucleotides are TGTGCCAGTAGTATCGGGACTAGCGGGGGGGCCATGGAGCAGTTCTTC.

The chain combines TRBV5-1 with TRBJ2-3, with D unclear. The length of the CDR3 is 13 residues. V lost 2 bases and J 4 bases, leaving 8 bases between the germline ends. CDR1 is SGHRS, CDR2 YFSETQ, per germline. For the CDR3, the DNA is TGCGCCAGCAGCTTCGCGATCTCAGATACGCAGTATTTT. Translated: CASSFAISDTQYF.

This clonotype was detected a few times. The rearrangement joins TRBV7-2 to TRBJ2-3, with 7 bases matching TRBD2. The ends lost 1 base at V and 6 bases at J; junction bases unmatched: 7. Germline CDR1 reads SGHTA; CDR2 reads FQGNSA. The CDR3 spans 15 residues. The CDR3 loop reads CASSLVPSGLDTQYF. In nucleotides, the CDR3 is TGTGCCAGCAGCTTAGTTCCTAGCGGCCTCGATACGCAGTATTTT.

CDR3 bases: TGTGGAACGCGGGAGGGCCAGATCAATGAGCAGTTCTTC. It encodes CGTREGQINEQFF. The chain employs TRBV19 and TRBJ2-1; the match to TRBD2 covers 9 bases. CDR1 and CDR2 from the germline V gene are LNHDA and SQIVND (reference sequence). The CDR3 length is 13 residues.

The chain couples TRBV7-9 to TRBJ1-2; D gene ambiguous. This CDR3 has 13 amino acids. CDR1 is SEHNR, CDR2 FQNEAQ, per germline (reference sequence). Trimming shortened V by 5 bases and J by 4 bases, and 11 bases separated the two germline ends. The CDR3 DNA reads as TGTGCCAGCAGCGCCACGCCCGTCTATGGCTACACCTTC. This gives the protein CASSATPVYGYTF.

This sequence joins TRBV20-1 and TRBJ1-1; the D is unclear. CDR1 is DFQATT, CDR2 SNEGSKA, per germline (reference sequence). This CDR3 region has 11 residues. Trimming removed 3 bases from V and 7 bases from J, with 9 bases in between. The CDR3 DNA reads TGCAGTGCTAGCGTCGGGGTTGAAGCTTTCTTT. Protein: CSASVGVEAFF.

This clonotype was counted at least ten times. The chain carries TRBV6-6 and TRBJ1-1, with TRBD1 matching over 7 bases. Germline CDR1 reads MNHNY; CDR2 reads SVGAGI (reference sequence). J was trimmed by 3 bases and V by 6 bases; bases with no gene match: 10. The CDR3 is made up of 15 amino acids. CDR3 sequence reads: CASRDRVRLDTEAFF. In nucleotides, the CDR3 is TGTGCCAGCAGAGACAGGGTAAGGTTGGACACTGAAGCTTTCTTT.

This clonotype was seen at least ten times. J is TRBJ1-2 and V is TRBV29-1, with D perhaps TRBD1 (6 bases). The length of the CDR3 is 16 residues. Trimming removed 2 bases at V and 0 bases at J, with 16 bases between. Germline V lookup: CDR1 SQVTM, CDR2 ANQGSEA. The CDR3 coding sequence is TGCAGCGTTGAAAGGGGACATCCCCCCTCTAACTATGGCTACACCTTC. Its protein is CSVERGHPPSNYGYTF.

This clonotype was observed a handful of times. The V call is TRBV6-2 or TRBV6-3, the J call TRBJ2-7, with D unclear. Per the germline V gene, CDR1 is MNHEY and CDR2 is SVGEGT. The CDR3 covers 12 residues. Between the trimmed V and J ends, which lost 4 bases and 3 bases, there was a span of 7 bases. CDR3 nucleotides: TGTGCCAGCAGTTGGTCGTTCTACGAGCAGTACTTC. Its protein product is CASSWSFYEQYF.

This clonotype appeared many times. This chain uses TRBV2 with TRBJ2-6; TRBD1 agrees at 7 bases. This CDR3 is built from 15 residues. With 6 bases clipped from V and 0 bases from J, the junction kept 2 bases outside the gene matches. Germline values: CDR1 SNHLY, CDR2 FYNNEI. The CDR3 protein is CASSGQDSGANVLTF. CDR3 nucleotides: TGTGCCAGCAGCGGACAGGACTCTGGGGCCAACGTCCTGACTTTC.

The chain links TRBV6-5 to TRBJ2-7; D not resolved. Trimming took 0 bases from V and 3 from J, leaving 6 bases between them. In germline, CDR1 is MNHEY, CDR2 SVGAGI. CDR3 size: 13 residues. In nucleotides, the CDR3 is TGTGCCAGCAGTTACTCGGTCCACTACGAGCAGTACTTC. Encoded protein: CASSYSVHYEQYF.

The gene calls are TRBV6-1 and TRBJ1-5; TRBD1 matches 8 bases. Trimming removed 4 bases from V and 4 bases from J; junction bases left unmatched: 15. Germline V gives CDR1 MNHNS, CDR2 SASEGT. CDR3 length equals 18 residues. The CDR3 protein is CASSVRLQLGTGNQPQHF. The CDR3, as DNA: TGTGCCAGCAGTGTTCGCCTGCAGTTGGGGACAGGTAATCAGCCCCAGCATTTT.

This chain connects TRBV5-4 to TRBJ2-7; 10 bases align to TRBD1. V trimming: 4 bases; J trimming: 5 bases; junction bases outside the gene matches: 12. In germline, CDR1 is SGHNT, CDR2 YYREEE (reference sequence). This CDR3 is 16 amino acids long. The CDR3 bases are TGTGCCAGCAGCCCAACCGGGGACAGGGGTGACCACGAGCAGTACTTC. Amino acids: CASSPTGDRGDHEQYF.

As for this clonotype: Being one base from a much bigger clone, this may be a read error. The chain is built from TRBV5-1 and TRBJ1-5, with D tentatively TRBD1 (5 bases). In germline, CDR1 is SGHRS, CDR2 YFSETQ. V lost 4 bases to trimming and J lost 0 bases, with 8 bases between them. CDR3 size: 14 residues. The CDR3, as DNA: TGCGCCAGCAGCCCGGACACTAGCAATCAGCCCCAGCATTTT. As protein: CASSPDTSNQPQHF.

This clonotype came up many times. J is TRBJ2-7 and V is TRBV4-1; 14 bases are shared with TRBD2. V lost 1 base, J lost 5 bases, and 1 base stayed unmatched. Germline loops: CDR1 MGHRA, CDR2 YSYEKL. The CDR3 runs to 15 residues. The CDR3 spells CASSQGLAGGHEQYF. CDR3 bases: TGCGCCAGCAGCCAAGGACTAGCGGGAGGGCACGAGCAGTACTTC.

Ten or more counts support this clonotype. This chain connects TRBV3-1 to TRBJ2-1; D gene ambiguous. In germline, CDR1 is LGHDT, CDR2 YNNKEL (reference sequence). This CDR3 is 13 amino acids long. Trimming cost V 0 bases and J 5 bases, with 5 bases left between them. CDR3 sequence: CASSQESDNEQFF. CDR3 DNA sequence: TGTGCCAGCAGCCAAGAGTCCGACAATGAGCAGTTCTTC.

V is TRBV5-6 and J is TRBJ1-4; 8 bases agree with TRBD1. V trimming: 0 bases; J trimming: 6 bases; junction bases outside the gene matches: 7. Germline V gene data show CDR1 as SGHDT and CDR2 as YYEEEE. The length of the CDR3 is 16 residues. Written as DNA, the CDR3 is TGTGCCAGCAGCTTGGTCCCCAGGGGGCGGGATGAAAAACTGTTTTTT. The encoded protein is CASSLVPRGRDEKLFF. Supplemented by reference TRBV5-6 and TRBJ1-4, the full variable domain reads DAGVTQSPTHLIKTRGQQVTLRCSPKSGHDTVSWYQQALGQGPQFIFQYYEEEERQRGNFPDRFSGHQFPNYSSELNVNALLLGDSALYLCASSLVPRGRDEKLFFGSGTQLSVL.

The table lists this clonotype with many counts. The rearrangement joins TRBV10-2 to TRBJ2-1; TRBD2 aligns across 10 bases. CDR3 length: 17 amino acids. After removal of 2 bases from V and 1 base from J, the junction contained 5 bases not matched to a gene. Per the germline V gene, CDR1 is WSHSY and CDR2 is SAAADI. DNA of the CDR3: TGCGCCAGCAGTGAGCTAGCGGGAGTTTCGTCCTACAATGAGCAGTTCTTC. It yields the protein CASSELAGVSSYNEQFF.

V usage is TRBV4-2 and J usage is TRBJ2-3; the match to TRBD1 covers 7 bases. This CDR3 spans 13 amino acids. CDR1 and CDR2 from the germline V gene are LGHNA and YNFKEQ. The V segment lost 4 bases and the J segment 6 bases; nucleotides outside the gene matches: 4. This CDR3 reads CASSRARGDTQYF. The CDR3, as DNA: TGTGCCAGCAGCCGGGCCAGGGGGGATACGCAGTATTTT.

The V call is TRBV7-9, the J call TRBJ1-4; unclear D gene. V was shortened by 3 bases and J by 7 bases, with 12 bases between the two germline ends. Per the germline V gene, CDR1 is SEHNR and CDR2 is FQNEAQ (reference sequence). The CDR3 totals 14 residues. The CDR3 DNA sequence: TGTGCCAGCAGCTTCACCATGGGGAGTGAAAAACTGTTTTTT. Amino acid sequence: CASSFTMGSEKLFF.

This clonotype showed up many times. V gene TRBV27 combines with J gene TRBJ2-1; tentative D call: TRBD2 (6 bases). Trimming took off 1 base at V and 7 bases at J, with 11 bases between the two ends. This CDR3 contains 14 residues. Germline V gene sequence: CDR1 MNHEY, CDR2 SMNVEV (reference sequence). CDR3 DNA: TGTGCCAGCAGTTTATTAGGAGGGAGGAATGAGCAGTTCTTC. Its protein product is CASSLLGGRNEQFF.

This clonotype was detected many times. The chain has TRBV6-5 and TRBJ1-1; D might be TRBD1 (5 bases). V shed 6 bases and J shed 7 bases, with 18 bases lying between them. The germline V gene encodes CDR1 MNHEY and CDR2 SVGAGI. The CDR3 loop spans 14 amino acids. In nucleotides, the CDR3 is TGTGCCAGCAGATCAATAAACCGGGACGGTGAAGCTTTCTTT. This sequence encodes CASRSINRDGEAFF.

In its sample, this clonotype was seen many times. The V gene is TRBV20-1, the J gene TRBJ2-3, with TRBD2 identical over 9 bases. Germline V gene sequence: CDR1 DFQATT, CDR2 SNEGSKA (reference sequence). Germline trimming cut 7 bases from V and 2 bases from J; bases unmatched to any gene: 7. The CDR3 is 14 amino acids. CDR3 protein: CSVPQRGVTDTQYF. The CDR3, as DNA: TGCAGTGTCCCTCAGCGGGGGGTCACAGATACGCAGTATTTT.

V and J are TRBV28 and TRBJ2-7, with D perhaps TRBD2 (6 bases). This CDR3 contains 17 residues. Trimming took 2 bases from V and 3 from J, leaving 20 bases between them. Germline V gene data show CDR1 as MDHEN and CDR2 as SYDVKM. The CDR3 spells CASSLSPLDSGHYEQYF. In DNA form, the CDR3 reads TGTGCCAGCAGTTTAAGCCCCCTGGATAGCGGCCACTACGAGCAGTACTTC.